This TCR beta chain emerged from a study of T cell responses to AZD1222 COVID-19 vaccine. V lost 3 bases to trimming and J lost 7 bases; unmatched junction nucleotides: 11. Looked up from germline, CDR1 is SGHAT and CDR2 is FQNNGV. The CDR3 consists of 16 residues. Profiling relied on immunoSEQ multiplex PCR, and the TCRdb table lists in-frame clones only, not all of them. The table records 90,000 to 120,000 clones, about 90% of them present only once. A single count supports this clone. As yet, its antigen is unknown. Study results and limitations: Repertoires were obtained only post-peak T cell response. Females outnumbered males among donors, who were mostly white British; clonal diversity was possibly underestimated. The number of AZD1222 recipients seropositive at baseline was only 5 to 7. Regions left unmutated in variants are reportedly the target of nearly half of spike-specific TCRs.

This TCR came from an adult who received the AZD1222 COVID-19 vaccine. Sequencing used peripheral blood, obtained 28 days after the second AZD1222 dose. The V and J genes are TRBV11-2 and TRBJ2-4; 8 bases line up with TRBD2. The CDR3 DNA reads as TGTGCCAGCAGCTTGATGACCAAGCGGGGGACCAACATTCAGTACTTC. It specifies CASSLMTKRGTNIQYF.